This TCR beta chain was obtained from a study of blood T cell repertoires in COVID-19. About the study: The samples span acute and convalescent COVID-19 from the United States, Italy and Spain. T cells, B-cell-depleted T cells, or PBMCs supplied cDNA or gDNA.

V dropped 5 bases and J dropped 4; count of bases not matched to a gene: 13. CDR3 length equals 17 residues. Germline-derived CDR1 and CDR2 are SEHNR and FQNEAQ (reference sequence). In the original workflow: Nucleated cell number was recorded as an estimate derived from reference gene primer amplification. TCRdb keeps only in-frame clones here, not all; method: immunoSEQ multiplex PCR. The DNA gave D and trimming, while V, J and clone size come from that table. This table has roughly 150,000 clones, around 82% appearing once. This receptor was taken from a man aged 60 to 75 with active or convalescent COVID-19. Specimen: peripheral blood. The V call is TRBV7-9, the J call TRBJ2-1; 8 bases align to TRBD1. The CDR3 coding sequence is TGTGCCAGCAGCCCACCCCTTCGACAGGGGTTTTACAATGAGCAGTTCTTC. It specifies CASSPPLRQGFYNEQFF.